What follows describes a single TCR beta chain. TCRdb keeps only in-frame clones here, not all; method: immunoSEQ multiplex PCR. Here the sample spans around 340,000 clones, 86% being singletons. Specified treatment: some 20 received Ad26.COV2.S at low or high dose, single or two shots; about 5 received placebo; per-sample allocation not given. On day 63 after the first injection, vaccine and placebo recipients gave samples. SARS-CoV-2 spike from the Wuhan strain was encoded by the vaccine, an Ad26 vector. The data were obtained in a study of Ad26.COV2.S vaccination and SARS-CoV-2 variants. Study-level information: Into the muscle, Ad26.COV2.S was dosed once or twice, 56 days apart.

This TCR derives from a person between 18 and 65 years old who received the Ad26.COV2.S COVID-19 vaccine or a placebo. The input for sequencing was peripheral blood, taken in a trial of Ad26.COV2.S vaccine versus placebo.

CDR3 residues: CASSPDRGNNEQFF. The CDR3 nucleotides read TGCGCCAGCAGCCCCGACAGGGGGAACAATGAGCAGTTCTTC. The genes are TRBV5-1 and TRBJ2-1, with 9 nucleotides matching TRBD1. CDR1 is SGHRS and CDR2 is YFSETQ in the germline V gene. The CDR3 is 14 residues long. V lost 4 bases to trimming and J lost 5 bases; unmatched junction nucleotides: 4. Filled out from reference TRBV5-1 and TRBJ2-1, the complete variable domain reads KAGVTQTPRYLIKTRGQQVTLSCSPISGHRSVSWYQQTPGQGLQFLFEYFSETQRNKGNFPGRFSGRQFSNSRSEMNVSTLELGDSALYLCASSPDRGNNEQFFGPGTRLTVL.